The rows below give T cell receptor beta chains drawn from one sample of a study of blood T cell repertoires in COVID-19. Generated by immunoSEQ multiplex PCR, the TCRdb table keeps only in-frame clones and is missing some. The repertoire holds about 49,000 clones, with about 89% as singletons. Input material: peripheral blood. The receptors shown here come from a human donor in a cohort sampled during active COVID-19. Both conserved end residues are part of each CDR3. Fields, in order: J gene, CDR3 length, D gene, clone size, V gene, CDR3 DNA, CDR3 protein. The D gene is left open where the match is weak. Clone size is given for some rows only: seen once, a few or many times, or a class if the clone is expanded.

>TRBJ2-7|18|TRBD2|.|TRBV5-1
TGCGCCAGCCGTGAGGCCGGGACTAGCGGGAGTTTGTCCTACGAGCAGTACTTC
CASREAGTSGSLSYEQYF
>TRBJ2-5|21|TRBD2|.|TRBV28
TGTGCCAGCAGTTTATATAGTATCGGGCTAGCGGGACCGAAAAACCCCAGTCCCCAGTACTTC
CASSLYSIGLAGPKNPSPQYF
>TRBJ2-1|16|TRBD2|.|TRBV18
TGTGCCAGCTCACCACGAGGTAGCGGGAGTAGCAATGAGCAGTTCTTC
CASSPRGSGSSNEQFF
>TRBJ2-3|16|TRBD2|.|TRBV7-9
TGTGCCAGCAGCTTGGGGCTAGGGACTAGCGGGAGTGTGCAGTATTTT
CASSLGLGTSGSVQYF
>TRBJ2-7|14|TRBD1|.|TRBV28
TGTGCCAGCAGCAAAACAGGGGGAAACTACGAGCAGTACTTC
CASSKTGGNYEQYF
>TRBJ2-5|15|.|.|TRBV7-3
TGTGCCAGCAGCTCCGGGACGGACTACAAGGGGACCCAGTACTTC
CASSSGTDYKGTQYF
>TRBJ2-1|15|.|.|TRBV5-1
TGCGCCAGCAGCACGACTAGTACGTCCTACAATGAGCAGTTCTTC
CASSTTSTSYNEQFF
>TRBJ2-3|15|TRBD2|.|TRBV7-9
TGTGCCAGCAGCTTAGATAGCGGGATAGCAGATACGCAGTATTTT
CASSLDSGIADTQYF
>TRBJ1-6|14|TRBD1|.|TRBV6-2/TRBV6-3
TGTGCCAGCAGTTTACAGGGGAATAATTCACCCCTCCACTTT
CASSLQGNNSPLHF
>TRBJ2-3|16|TRBD2|.|TRBV5-4
TGTGCCAGCAGCTCTCCTAGCGGGAGGGGCTCAGATACGCAGTATTTT
CASSSPSGRGSDTQYF
>TRBJ2-7|14|TRBD2|.|TRBV7-2
TGTGCCAGCAGTTATCTAGCGGTCTCCTACGAGCAGTACTTC
CASSYLAVSYEQYF
>TRBJ1-1|15|TRBD1|.|TRBV10-3
TGTGCCATCAGTGCGGGGGGGACAGGGAGCACTGAAGCTTTCTTT
CAISAGGTGSTEAFF
>TRBJ2-7|12|.|.|TRBV5-1
TGCGCCAGCAGCACCGGACAATACGAGCAGTACTTC
CASSTGQYEQYF
>TRBJ2-7|12|.|.|TRBV29-1
TGCAGCGTTTGGACAGCCAGCTACGAGCAGTACTTC
CSVWTASYEQYF
>TRBJ2-7|17|TRBD1|.|TRBV3-1/TRBV3-2
TGTGCCAGCAGCCGCCTTTTTAGACAGGGGTACTCCTACGAGCAGTACTTC
CASSRLFRQGYSYEQYF
>TRBJ1-6|14|TRBD1|.|TRBV29-1
TGCAGCGTTTCGTACGGACAGGGAAATTCACCCCTCCACTTT
CSVSYGQGNSPLHF
>TRBJ2-7|16|TRBD2|.|TRBV28
TGTGCCAGCAGTCCCCTCATAAGCGGGAGCGGCGGGGGGCAGTACTTC
CASSPLISGSGGGQYF
>TRBJ2-7|15|.|.|TRBV27
TGTGCCAGCAGTTTATGGGCGCGGGGACCCTACGAGCAGTACTTC
CASSLWARGPYEQYF
>TRBJ1-6|15|.|few|TRBV28
TGTGCCAGCAGCTCCCGAAGAGGGGGAGGGTCACCCCTCCACTTT
CASSSRRGGGSPLHF
>TRBJ2-3|16|TRBD2|few|TRBV19
TGTGCCAGTAGTCGGAGGGGGACTAGCGTTTCAGATACGCAGTATTTT
CASSRRGTSVSDTQYF
>TRBJ1-3|15|.|.|TRBV3-1/TRBV3-2
TGTGCCAGCAGCGCCGCGCTTTACTCTGGAAACACCATATATTTT
CASSAALYSGNTIYF
>TRBJ2-6|16|.|.|TRBV18
TGTGCCAGCTCATCAGGGACATTCTCTGGGGCCAACGTCCTGACTTTC
CASSSGTFSGANVLTF
>TRBJ2-3|16|TRBD2|.|TRBV9
TGTGCCAGCAGCCCCATAGCGGGAGGGGTGGGAGATACGCAGTATTTT
CASSPIAGGVGDTQYF
>TRBJ2-5|13|.|.|TRBV30
TGTGCCTGGGAGAGGGGGATCCAAGAGACCCAGTACTTC
CAWERGIQETQYF
>TRBJ2-3|15|.|.|TRBV11-2
TGTGCCAGCACCGGACTACAGGTGTCCACAGATACGCAGTATTTT
CASTGLQVSTDTQYF
>TRBJ2-3|15|.|.|TRBV6-1
TGTGCCAGCAGTGAAGAGGTCGGGGTCTCAGATACGCAGTATTTT
CASSEEVGVSDTQYF
>TRBJ2-2|16|TRBD2|.|TRBV5-6
TGTGCCAGCAGCTCCACGACTAGCGGATGGACCGGGGAGCTGTTTTTT
CASSSTTSGWTGELFF
>TRBJ2-7|16|.|.|TRBV5-6
TGTGCCAGCAGCCCTCGGACAGCTCCACTGGGCTACGAGCAGTACTTC
CASSPRTAPLGYEQYF
>TRBJ1-2|13|.|.|TRBV6-1
TGTGCCAGCAGTGAAGGCAGGGGCTATGGCTACACCTTC
CASSEGRGYGYTF
>TRBJ2-7|13|.|.|TRBV5-1
TGCGCCAGCAGCGGCGGGGCCACCTACGAGCAGTACTTC
CASSGGATYEQYF
>TRBJ1-6|13|TRBD1|.|TRBV29-1
TGCAGCGTTTCAACAGGGGGCAGTGCACCCCTCCACTTT
CSVSTGGSAPLHF
>TRBJ2-1|15|.|.|TRBV5-6
TGTGCCAGCAGCTTTGACATGGACTTTGTGGATGAGCAGTTCTTC
CASSFDMDFVDEQFF
>TRBJ1-5|13|.|.|TRBV28
TGTGCCAGCGGCAGAGGAACCCCTCAGCCCCAGCATTTT
CASGRGTPQPQHF
>TRBJ2-2|15|.|.|TRBV24-1
TGTGCCACCAGTGATAAATCGGGATACACCGGGGAGCTGTTTTTT
CATSDKSGYTGELFF
>TRBJ2-1|15|TRBD2|.|TRBV4-3
TGCGCCAGCAGCCAAGACGCGGGAGCGTACAATGAGCAGTTCTTC
CASSQDAGAYNEQFF
>TRBJ2-7|15|.|.|TRBV18
TGTGCCAGCTCCCCCGGGATGGGGAGTTCCTACGAGCAGTACTTC
CASSPGMGSSYEQYF
>TRBJ1-2|14|.|.|TRBV19
TGTGCCAGTAGTACCAGGACAGAGAACTATGGCTACACCTTC
CASSTRTENYGYTF
>TRBJ1-6|15|.|.|TRBV28
TGTGCCAGCAGTTTTGCCAGCTCCTATAATTCACCCCTCCACTTT
CASSFASSYNSPLHF
>TRBJ1-3|15|TRBD1|.|TRBV11-2
TGTGCCAGCAGCTTGGACAGGGTGGTCGGAAACACCATATATTTT
CASSLDRVVGNTIYF
>TRBJ1-1|15|TRBD1|.|TRBV9
TGTGCCAGCAGCAAAGGACAGGGGGCAGGTACTGAAGCTTTCTTT
CASSKGQGAGTEAFF
>TRBJ1-2|15|TRBD1|.|TRBV5-6
TGTGCCAGCAGCTTGTGGGACAGGATCTGGGGTGGCTACACCTTC
CASSLWDRIWGGYTF
>TRBJ2-7|12|.|few|TRBV24-1
TGTGCCACCAGTGATTCTCGGTCGCGGCAGTACTTC
CATSDSRSRQYF
>TRBJ2-7|16|.|.|TRBV28
TGTGCCAGCAGTTTATCCGCCAGGGGTGCCACCTACGAGCAGTACTTC
CASSLSARGATYEQYF
>TRBJ2-2|16|.|.|TRBV2
TGTGCCAGCAGTACGACCGGGACTTCGAACACCGGGGAGCTGTTTTTT
CASSTTGTSNTGELFF
>TRBJ2-7|15|TRBD1|.|TRBV5-3
TGTGCCAGACGACCCCTGACAGGGGTTTGGTACGAGCAGTACTTC
CARRPLTGVWYEQYF
>TRBJ2-5|15|.|.|TRBV5-1
TGCGCCAGCAGCTCCGGGACAAGCTTCATTGAGACCCAGTACTTC
CASSSGTSFIETQYF
>TRBJ1-4|17|TRBD1|.|TRBV19
TGTGCCAGTAGTCGGACAGGGGGCGCGTCAACTAATGAAAAACTGTTTTTT
CASSRTGGASTNEKLFF
>TRBJ1-1|14|.|.|TRBV19
TGTGCCAGTAGTTATCCCAGAACGAACACTGAAGCTTTCTTT
CASSYPRTNTEAFF
>TRBJ1-2|11|.|.|TRBV20-1
TGCAGTGCGTCACAGGGCGGTGGCTACACCTTC
CSASQGGGYTF
>TRBJ2-1|12|.|.|TRBV5-1
TGCGCCAGCAGCCTGGGAGCCAATGAGCAGTTCTTC
CASSLGANEQFF
>TRBJ2-6|16|TRBD1|.|TRBV19
TGTGCCAGTAGGACGACAGGGGGCTTTGGGGCCAACGTCCTGACTTTC
CASRTTGGFGANVLTF
>TRBJ1-2|15|TRBD1|.|TRBV28
TGTACCAGCATCCCAGGACAGGGGGGATTCTATGGCTACACCTTC
CTSIPGQGGFYGYTF
>TRBJ2-3|16|TRBD2|.|TRBV6-1
TGTGCCAGCAGTGAGGTTAGCGGGAGTGGTGCAGATACGCAGTATTTT
CASSEVSGSGADTQYF
>TRBJ2-3|14|.|once|TRBV24-1
TGTGCCACCAGTGATTCGAGAGGATCCGATACGCAGTATTTT
CATSDSRGSDTQYF
>TRBJ2-1|15|TRBD2|.|TRBV4-1
TGCGCCAGCAGCCATGGACTAGCCCTTTACAATGAGCAGTTCTTC
CASSHGLALYNEQFF
>TRBJ2-7|16|TRBD1|.|TRBV14
TGTGCCAGCAGCCAATTCACAGGGGGCTTAAGCTACGAGCAGTACTTC
CASSQFTGGLSYEQYF
>TRBJ2-1|13|TRBD2|.|TRBV30
TGTGCCTGGACTAGCGGGAGCATCAATGAGCAGTTCTTC
CAWTSGSINEQFF
>TRBJ2-3|14|TRBD1|.|TRBV10-3
TGTGCCATCAGCCGACAGGGACGCGCAGATACGCAGTATTTT
CAISRQGRADTQYF
>TRBJ2-1|13|.|.|TRBV5-4
TGTGCCAGCGGAAGCGGCTCCTACAATGAGCAGTTCTTC
CASGSGSYNEQFF
>TRBJ1-5|14|.|.|TRBV5-1
TGCGCCAGCAGCTTGGGACAGTTGAATCAGCCCCAGCATTTT
CASSLGQLNQPQHF